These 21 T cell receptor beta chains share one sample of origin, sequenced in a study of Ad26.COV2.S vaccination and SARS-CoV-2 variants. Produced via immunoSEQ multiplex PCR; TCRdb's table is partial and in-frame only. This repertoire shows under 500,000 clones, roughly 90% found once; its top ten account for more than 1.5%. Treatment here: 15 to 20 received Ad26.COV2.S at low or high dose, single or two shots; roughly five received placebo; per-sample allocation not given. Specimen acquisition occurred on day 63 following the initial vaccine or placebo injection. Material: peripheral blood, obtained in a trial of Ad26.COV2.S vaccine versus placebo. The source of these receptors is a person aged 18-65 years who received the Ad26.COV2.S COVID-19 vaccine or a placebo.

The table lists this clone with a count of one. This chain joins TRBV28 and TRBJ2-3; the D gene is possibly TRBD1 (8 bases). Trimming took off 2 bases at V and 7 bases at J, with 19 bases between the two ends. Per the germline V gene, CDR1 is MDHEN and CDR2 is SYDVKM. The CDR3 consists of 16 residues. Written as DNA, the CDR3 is TGTGCCAGCAGTTTAACAGGGGGGGCTGATCTGAATACGCAGTATTTT. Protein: CASSLTGGADLNTQYF.

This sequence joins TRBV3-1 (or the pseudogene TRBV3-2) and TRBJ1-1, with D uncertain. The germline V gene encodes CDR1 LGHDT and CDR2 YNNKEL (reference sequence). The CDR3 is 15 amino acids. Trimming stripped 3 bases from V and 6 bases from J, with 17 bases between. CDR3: CASSQTPTRDAEAFF. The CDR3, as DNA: TGTGCCAGCAGCCAGACGCCGACAAGGGATGCTGAAGCTTTCTTT.

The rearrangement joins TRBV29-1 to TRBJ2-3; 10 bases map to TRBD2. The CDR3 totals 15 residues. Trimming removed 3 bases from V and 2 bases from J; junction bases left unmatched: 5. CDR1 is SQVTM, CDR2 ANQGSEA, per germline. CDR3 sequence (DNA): TGCAGCGTTGACTCTCTAGCGGGGGACACAGATACGCAGTATTTT. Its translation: CSVDSLAGDTDTQYF.

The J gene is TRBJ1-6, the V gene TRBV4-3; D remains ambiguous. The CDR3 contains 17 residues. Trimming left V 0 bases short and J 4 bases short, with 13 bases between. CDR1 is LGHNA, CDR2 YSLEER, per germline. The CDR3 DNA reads TGCGCCAGCAGCCAAGACATCGGCGGGGATTATAATTCACCCCTCCACTTT. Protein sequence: CASSQDIGGDYNSPLHF.

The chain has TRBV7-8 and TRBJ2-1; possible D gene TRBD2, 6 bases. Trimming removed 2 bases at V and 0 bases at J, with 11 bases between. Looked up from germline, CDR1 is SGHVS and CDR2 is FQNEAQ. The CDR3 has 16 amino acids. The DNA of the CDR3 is TGTGCCAGCAGCTTATGGGGGGAGAGCTCCTACAATGAGCAGTTCTTC. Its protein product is CASSLWGESSYNEQFF.

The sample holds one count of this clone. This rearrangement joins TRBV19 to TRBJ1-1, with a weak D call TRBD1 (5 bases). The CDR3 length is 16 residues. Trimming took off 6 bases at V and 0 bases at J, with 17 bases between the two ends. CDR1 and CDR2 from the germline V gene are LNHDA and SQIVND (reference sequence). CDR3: CASSSSSGTVNTEAFF. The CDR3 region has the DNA TGTGCCAGTAGCTCCTCCTCCGGGACGGTGAACACTGAAGCTTTCTTT.

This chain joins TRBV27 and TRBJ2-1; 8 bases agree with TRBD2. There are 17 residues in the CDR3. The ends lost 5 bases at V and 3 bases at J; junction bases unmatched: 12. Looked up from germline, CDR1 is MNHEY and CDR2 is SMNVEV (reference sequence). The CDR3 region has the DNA TGTGCCAGCAGTCGAGACCTACTAGCGGCTGTCTACAATGAGCAGTTCTTC. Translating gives CASSRDLLAAVYNEQFF.

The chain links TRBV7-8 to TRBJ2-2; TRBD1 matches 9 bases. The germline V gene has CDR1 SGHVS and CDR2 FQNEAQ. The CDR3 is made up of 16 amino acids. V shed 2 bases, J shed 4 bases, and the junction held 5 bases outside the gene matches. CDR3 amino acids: CASSLLGDRATGELFF. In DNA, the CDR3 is TGTGCCAGCAGCTTACTAGGGGACAGGGCCACCGGGGAGCTGTTTTTT.

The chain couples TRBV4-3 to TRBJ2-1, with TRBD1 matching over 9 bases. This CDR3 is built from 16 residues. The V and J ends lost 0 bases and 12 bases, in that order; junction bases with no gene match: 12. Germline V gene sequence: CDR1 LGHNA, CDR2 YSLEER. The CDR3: CASSQDQGQGVGTQFF. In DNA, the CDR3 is TGCGCCAGCAGCCAAGATCAGGGACAGGGCGTCGGAACGCAGTTCTTC.

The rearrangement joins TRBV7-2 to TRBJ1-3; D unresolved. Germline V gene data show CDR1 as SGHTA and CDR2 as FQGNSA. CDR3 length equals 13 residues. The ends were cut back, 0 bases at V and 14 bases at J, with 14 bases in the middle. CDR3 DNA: TGTGCCAGCAGCTTAGCTTTCGGGCAGCAAGTATATTTT. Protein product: CASSLAFGQQVYF. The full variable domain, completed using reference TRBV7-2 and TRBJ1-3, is GAGVSQSPSNKVTEKGKDVELRCDPISGHTALYWYRQSLGQGLEFLIYFQGNSAPDKSGLPSDRFSAERTGGSVSTLTIQRTQQEDSAVYLCASSLAFGQQVYFGEGSWLTVV.

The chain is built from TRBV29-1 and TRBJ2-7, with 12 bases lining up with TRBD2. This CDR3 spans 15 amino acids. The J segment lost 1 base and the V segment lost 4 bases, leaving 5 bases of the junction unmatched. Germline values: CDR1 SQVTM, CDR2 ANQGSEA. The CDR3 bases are TGCAGCGTTGGGACTAGCGGGGAAACATCCTACGAGCAGTACTTC. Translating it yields CSVGTSGETSYEQYF.

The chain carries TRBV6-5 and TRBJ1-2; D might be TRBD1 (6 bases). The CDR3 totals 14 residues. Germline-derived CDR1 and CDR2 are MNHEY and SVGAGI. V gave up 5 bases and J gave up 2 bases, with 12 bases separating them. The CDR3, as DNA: TGTGCCAGCAGTCACGGACAGCTCAACTATGGCTACACCTTC. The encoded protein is CASSHGQLNYGYTF.

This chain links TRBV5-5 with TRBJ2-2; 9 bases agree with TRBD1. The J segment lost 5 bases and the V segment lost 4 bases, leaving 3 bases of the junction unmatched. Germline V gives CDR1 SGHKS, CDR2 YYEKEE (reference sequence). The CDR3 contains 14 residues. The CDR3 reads CASSPGTGTGELFF. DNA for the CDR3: TGTGCCAGCAGCCCCGGGACAGGGACCGGGGAGCTGTTTTTT. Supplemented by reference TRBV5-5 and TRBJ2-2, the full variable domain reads DAGVTQSPTHLIKTRGQQVTLRCSPISGHKSVSWYQQVLGQGPQFIFQYYEKEERGRGNFPDRFSARQFPNYSSELNVNALLLGDSALYLCASSPGTGTGELFFGEGSRLTVL.

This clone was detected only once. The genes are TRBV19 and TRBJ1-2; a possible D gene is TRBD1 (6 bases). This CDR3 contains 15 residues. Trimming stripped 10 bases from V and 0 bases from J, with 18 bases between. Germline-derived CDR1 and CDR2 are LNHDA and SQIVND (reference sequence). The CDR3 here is CATRIGTLTNYGYTF. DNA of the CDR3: TGTGCCACCCGAATCGGGACACTCACTAACTATGGCTACACCTTC.

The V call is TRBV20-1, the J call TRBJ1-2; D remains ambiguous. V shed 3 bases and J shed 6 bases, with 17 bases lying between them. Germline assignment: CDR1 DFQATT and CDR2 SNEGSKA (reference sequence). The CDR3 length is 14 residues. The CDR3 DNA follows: TGCAGTGCTAGTGTGGGCGGAGGACTTGATGGCTACACCTTC. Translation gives CSASVGGGLDGYTF.

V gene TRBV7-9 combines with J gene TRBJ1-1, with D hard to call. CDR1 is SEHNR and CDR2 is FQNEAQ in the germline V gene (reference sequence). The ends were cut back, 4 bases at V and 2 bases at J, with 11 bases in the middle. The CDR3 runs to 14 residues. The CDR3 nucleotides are TGTGCCAGCAGCTGGGGAGCCAGTAACACTGAAGCTTTCTTT. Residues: CASSWGASNTEAFF.

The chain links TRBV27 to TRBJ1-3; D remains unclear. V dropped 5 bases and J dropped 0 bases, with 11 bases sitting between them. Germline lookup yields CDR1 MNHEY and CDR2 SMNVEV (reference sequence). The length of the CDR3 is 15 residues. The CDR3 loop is CASSPHLNSGNTIYF. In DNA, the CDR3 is TGTGCCAGCAGTCCACACTTGAACTCTGGAAACACCATATATTTT.

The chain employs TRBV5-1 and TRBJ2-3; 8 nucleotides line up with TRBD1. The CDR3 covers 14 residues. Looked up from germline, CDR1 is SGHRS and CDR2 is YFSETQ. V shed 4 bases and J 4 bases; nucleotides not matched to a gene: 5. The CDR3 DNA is TGCGCCAGCAGCCCGAGGACAGGGCCAGATACGCAGTATTTT. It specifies CASSPRTGPDTQYF.

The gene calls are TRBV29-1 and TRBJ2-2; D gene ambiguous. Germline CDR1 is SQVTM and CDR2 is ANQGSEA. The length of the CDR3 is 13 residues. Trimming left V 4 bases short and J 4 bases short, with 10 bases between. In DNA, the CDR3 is TGCAGCGTTGGGGGTGGCGGCACCGGGGAGCTGTTTTTT. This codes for CSVGGGGTGELFF.

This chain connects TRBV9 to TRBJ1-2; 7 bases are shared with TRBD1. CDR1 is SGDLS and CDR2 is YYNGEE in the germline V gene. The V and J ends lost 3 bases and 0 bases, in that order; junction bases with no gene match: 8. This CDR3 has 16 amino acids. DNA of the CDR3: TGTGCCAGCAGCGACAGGGGTAGGAACCCTAACTATGGCTACACCTTC. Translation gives CASSDRGRNPNYGYTF.

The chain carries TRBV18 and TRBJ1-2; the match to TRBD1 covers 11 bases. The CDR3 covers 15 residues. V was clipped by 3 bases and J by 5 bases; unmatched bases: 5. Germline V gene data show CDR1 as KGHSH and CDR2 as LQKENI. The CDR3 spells CASSPGTGGEYGYTF. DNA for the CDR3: TGTGCCAGCTCACCGGGGACAGGGGGTGAATATGGCTACACCTTC. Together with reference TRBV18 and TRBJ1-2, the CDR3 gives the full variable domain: NAGVMQNPRHLVRRRGQEARLRCSPMKGHSHVYWYRQLPEEGLKFMVYLQKENIIDESGMPKERFSAEFPKEGPSILRIQQVVRGDSAAYFCASSPGTGGEYGYTFGSGTRLTVV.